This T cell receptor beta chain was identified in a study of OX40 agonist ivuxolimab in advanced cancers. Notes on the study in general: Expanded clones were, on average, more numerous in CD8+ T cells than in CD4+. Researchers did not establish what antigens the expanded peripheral T cells target.

Comment on this clone: The antigen remains undetermined.

Clones were read by immunoSEQ multiplex PCR, and TCRdb kept only the in-frame ones, dropping some. The sample lists around 74,000 clones, 75% to 90% occurring once. Germline values: CDR1 ENHRY, CDR2 SYGVKD. After removal of 6 bases from V and 1 base from J, the junction contained 5 bases not matched to a gene. The CDR3 consists of 14 residues. Sequenced here: CD4+ or CD8+ T cells sorted from blood, sampled in a trial of the OX40 agonist ivuxolimab. The J gene is TRBJ2-7, the V gene TRBV10-3, with 8 bases that match TRBD1. The receptor was isolated from an adult with an advanced solid tumor such as melanoma, head and neck, liver or kidney cancer. This CDR3 is CAIRGTGGSYEQYF. DNA for the CDR3: TGTGCCATCAGGGGGACAGGAGGGTCCTACGAGCAGTACTTC.